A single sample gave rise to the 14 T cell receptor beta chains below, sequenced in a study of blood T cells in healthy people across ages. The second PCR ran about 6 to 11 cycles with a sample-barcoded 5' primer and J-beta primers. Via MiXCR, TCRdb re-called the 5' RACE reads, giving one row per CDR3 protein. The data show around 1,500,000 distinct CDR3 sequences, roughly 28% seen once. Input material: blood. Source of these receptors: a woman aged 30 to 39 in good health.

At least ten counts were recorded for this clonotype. CDR3 nucleotide sequence: TGTGCCATCAGTGCCATGGAGCAACCAGGGGGCTACACCTTC. It yields the protein CAISAMEQPGGYTF. The chain employs TRBV10-3 and TRBJ1-2, with TRBD1 as a possible D gene (5 bases). Trimming removed 4 bases at V and 8 bases at J, with 17 bases between. Germline lookup yields CDR1 ENHRY and CDR2 SYGVKD. The CDR3 consists of 14 residues.

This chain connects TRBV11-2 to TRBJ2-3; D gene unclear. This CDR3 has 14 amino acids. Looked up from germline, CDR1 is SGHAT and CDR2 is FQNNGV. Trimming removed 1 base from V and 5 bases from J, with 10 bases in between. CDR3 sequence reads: CASSLGVAIDTQYF. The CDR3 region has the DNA TGTGCCAGCAGCTTAGGTGTAGCCATAGATACGCAGTATTTT.

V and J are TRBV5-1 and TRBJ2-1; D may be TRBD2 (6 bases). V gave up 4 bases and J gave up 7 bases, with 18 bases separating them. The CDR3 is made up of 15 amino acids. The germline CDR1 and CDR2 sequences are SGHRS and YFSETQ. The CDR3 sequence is CASSPVDSGGNEQFF. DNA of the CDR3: TGCGCCAGCAGCCCGGTTGATAGCGGCGGGAATGAGCAGTTCTTC. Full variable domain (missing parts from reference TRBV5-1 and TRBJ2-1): KAGVTQTPRYLIKTRGQQVTLSCSPISGHRSVSWYQQTPGQGLQFLFEYFSETQRNKGNFPGRFSGRQFSNSRSEMNVSTLELGDSALYLCASSPVDSGGNEQFFGPGTRLTVL.

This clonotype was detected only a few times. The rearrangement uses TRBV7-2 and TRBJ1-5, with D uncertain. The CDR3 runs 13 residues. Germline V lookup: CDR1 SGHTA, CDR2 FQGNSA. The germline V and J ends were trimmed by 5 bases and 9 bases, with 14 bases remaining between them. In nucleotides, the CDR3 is TGTGCCAGCAGCATACTGTTAAATGGGCCCCAGCATTTT. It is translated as CASSILLNGPQHF.

Written as DNA, the CDR3 is TGTGCCAGTAGTATGAGACTAGCGGGAGGAGAGACCCAGTACTTC. Protein: CASSMRLAGGETQYF. The chain carries TRBV19 and TRBJ2-5; TRBD2 agrees at 13 bases. CDR1 and CDR2 (germline): LNHDA, SQIVND (reference sequence). The CDR3 is 15 amino acids. The junction had 2 bases not matched to a gene; V was cut back by 3 bases and J by 4 bases.

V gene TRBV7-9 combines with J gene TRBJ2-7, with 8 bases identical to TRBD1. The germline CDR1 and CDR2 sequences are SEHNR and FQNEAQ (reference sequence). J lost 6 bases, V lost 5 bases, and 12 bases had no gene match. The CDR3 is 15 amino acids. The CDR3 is CASSRTRTGFGEQYF. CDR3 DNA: TGTGCCAGCAGCCGCACCCGGACAGGGTTTGGCGAGCAGTACTTC. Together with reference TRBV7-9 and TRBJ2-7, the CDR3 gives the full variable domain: DTGVSQNPRHKITKRGQNVTFRCDPISEHNRLYWYRQTLGQGPEFLTYFQNEAQLEKSRLLSDRFSAERPKGSFSTLEIQRTEQGDSAMYLCASSRTRTGFGEQYFGPGTRLTVT.

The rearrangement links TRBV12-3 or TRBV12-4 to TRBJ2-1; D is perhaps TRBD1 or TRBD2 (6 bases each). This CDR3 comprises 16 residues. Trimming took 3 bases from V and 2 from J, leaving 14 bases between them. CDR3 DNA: TGTGCCAGCAGTTTTGACAACGGGGGCCCCTACAATGAGCAGTTCTTC. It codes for CASSFDNGGPYNEQFF.

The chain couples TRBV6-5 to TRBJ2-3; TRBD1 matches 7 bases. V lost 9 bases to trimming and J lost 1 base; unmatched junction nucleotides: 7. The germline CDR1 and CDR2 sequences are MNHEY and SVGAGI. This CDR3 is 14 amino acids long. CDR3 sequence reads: CASKTGTGTDTQYF. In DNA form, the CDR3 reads TGTGCCAGTAAAACCGGGACAGGCACAGATACGCAGTATTTT.

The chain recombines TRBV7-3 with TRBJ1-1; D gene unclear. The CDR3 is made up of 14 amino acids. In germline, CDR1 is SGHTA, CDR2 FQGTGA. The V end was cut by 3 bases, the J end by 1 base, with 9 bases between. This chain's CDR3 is CASSFVGENTEAFF. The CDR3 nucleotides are TGTGCCAGCAGCTTCGTCGGGGAGAACACTGAAGCTTTCTTT.

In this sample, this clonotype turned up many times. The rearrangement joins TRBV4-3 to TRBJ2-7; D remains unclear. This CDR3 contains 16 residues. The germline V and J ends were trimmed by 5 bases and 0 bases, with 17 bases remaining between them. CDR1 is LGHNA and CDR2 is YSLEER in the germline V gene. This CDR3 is CASSDLAGGSSYEQYF. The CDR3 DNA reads TGCGCCAGCAGCGACCTGGCTGGCGGCAGCTCCTACGAGCAGTACTTC.

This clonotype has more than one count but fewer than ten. The chain's CDR3 is CASIPGFVRPGYTF. The DNA for the CDR3 is TGTGCCAGCATACCGGGGTTCGTACGGCCTGGCTACACCTTC. The V and J genes are TRBV11-2 and TRBJ1-2; D uncertain. Germline lookup yields CDR1 SGHAT and CDR2 FQNNGV. The CDR3 loop spans 14 amino acids. Trimming removed 7 bases at V and 7 bases at J, with 19 bases between.

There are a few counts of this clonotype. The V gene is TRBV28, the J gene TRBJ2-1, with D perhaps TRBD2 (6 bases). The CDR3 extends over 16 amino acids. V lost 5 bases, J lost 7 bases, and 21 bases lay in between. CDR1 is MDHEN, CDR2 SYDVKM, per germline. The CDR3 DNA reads TGTGCCAGCAGTCCCCGTCTCGCGGGGATGATTAATGAGCAGTTCTTC. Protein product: CASSPRLAGMINEQFF.

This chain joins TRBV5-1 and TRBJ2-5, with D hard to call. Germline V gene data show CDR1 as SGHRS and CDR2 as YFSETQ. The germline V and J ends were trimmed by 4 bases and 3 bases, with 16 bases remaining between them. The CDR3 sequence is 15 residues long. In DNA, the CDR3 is TGCGCCAGCAGCCATTTACGACTCACCGAAGAGACCCAGTACTTC. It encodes CASSHLRLTEETQYF.

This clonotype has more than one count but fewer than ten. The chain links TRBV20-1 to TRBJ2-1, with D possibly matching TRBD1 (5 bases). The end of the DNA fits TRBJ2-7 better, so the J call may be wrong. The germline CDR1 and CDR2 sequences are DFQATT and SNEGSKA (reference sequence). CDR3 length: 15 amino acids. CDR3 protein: CSARDPQGSYNEQYF. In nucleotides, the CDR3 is TGCAGTGCTAGAGATCCCCAGGGCTCCTACAATGAGCAGTACTTC.